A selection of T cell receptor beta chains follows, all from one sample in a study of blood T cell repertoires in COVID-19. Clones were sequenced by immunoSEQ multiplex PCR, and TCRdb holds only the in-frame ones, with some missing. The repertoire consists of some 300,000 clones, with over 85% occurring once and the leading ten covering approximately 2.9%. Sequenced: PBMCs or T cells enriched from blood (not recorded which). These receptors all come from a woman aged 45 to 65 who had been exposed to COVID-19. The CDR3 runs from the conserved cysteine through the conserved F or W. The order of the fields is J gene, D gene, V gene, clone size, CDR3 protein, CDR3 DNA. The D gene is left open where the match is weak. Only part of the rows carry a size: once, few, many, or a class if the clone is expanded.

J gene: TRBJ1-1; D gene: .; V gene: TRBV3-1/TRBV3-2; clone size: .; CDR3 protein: CASSQELTGRGNTEAFF; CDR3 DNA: TGTGCCAGCAGCCAAGAGTTAACGGGGCGGGGAAACACTGAAGCTTTCTTT
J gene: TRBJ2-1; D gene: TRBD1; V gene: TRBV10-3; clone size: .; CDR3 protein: CAISGGTGKNNEQFF; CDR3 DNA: TGTGCCATCAGTGGGGGGACAGGGAAGAACAATGAGCAGTTCTTC
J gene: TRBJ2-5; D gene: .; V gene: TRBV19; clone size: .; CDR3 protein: CASSIGLQETQYF; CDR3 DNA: TGTGCCAGTAGTATCGGACTTCAAGAGACCCAGTACTTC
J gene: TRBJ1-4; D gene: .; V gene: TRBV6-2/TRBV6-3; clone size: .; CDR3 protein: CASSTSGYPNEKLFF; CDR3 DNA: TGTGCCAGCAGTACCTCAGGGTACCCCAATGAAAAACTGTTTTTT
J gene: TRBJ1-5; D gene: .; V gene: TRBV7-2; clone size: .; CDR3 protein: CASSLVSYPINQPQHF; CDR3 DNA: TGTGCCAGCAGCTTAGTTTCCTATCCAATCAATCAGCCCCAGCATTTT
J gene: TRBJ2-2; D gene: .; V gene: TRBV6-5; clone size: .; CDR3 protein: CASSQYQGNTGELFF; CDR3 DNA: TGTGCCAGCAGTCAATATCAGGGAAACACCGGGGAGCTGTTTTTT
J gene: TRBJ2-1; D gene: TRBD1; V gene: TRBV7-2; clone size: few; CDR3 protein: CASSYQGDSSYNEQFF; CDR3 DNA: TGTGCCAGCAGCTATCAGGGGGACAGCTCCTACAATGAGCAGTTCTTC
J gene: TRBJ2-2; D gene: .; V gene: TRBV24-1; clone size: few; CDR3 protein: CATGREATGELFF; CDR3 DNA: TGTGCCACCGGTAGAGAAGCCACCGGGGAGCTGTTTTTT
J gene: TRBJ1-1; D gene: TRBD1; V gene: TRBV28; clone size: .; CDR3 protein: CASSQRQGATEAFF; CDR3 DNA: TGTGCCAGCAGTCAGAGACAGGGGGCTACTGAAGCTTTCTTT
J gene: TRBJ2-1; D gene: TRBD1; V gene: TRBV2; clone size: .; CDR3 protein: CASSVWGQGAGDEQFF; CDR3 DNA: TGTGCCAGCAGTGTCTGGGGACAGGGGGCTGGTGATGAGCAGTTCTTC
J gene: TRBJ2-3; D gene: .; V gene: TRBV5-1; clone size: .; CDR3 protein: CASSFSQGRTDTQYF; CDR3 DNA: TGCGCCAGCAGCTTCTCACAGGGTCGAACAGATACGCAGTATTTT
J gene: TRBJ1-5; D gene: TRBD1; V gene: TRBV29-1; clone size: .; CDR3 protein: CSPPGGKFLSNQPQHF; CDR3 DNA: TGCAGCCCACCAGGGGGTAAATTCCTTAGCAATCAGCCCCAGCATTTT
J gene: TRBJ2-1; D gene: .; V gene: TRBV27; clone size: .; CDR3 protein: CASSHQAYNEQFF; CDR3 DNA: TGTGCCAGCTCCCACCAGGCCTACAATGAGCAGTTCTTC
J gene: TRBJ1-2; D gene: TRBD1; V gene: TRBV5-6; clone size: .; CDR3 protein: CASSPGQGYGYTF; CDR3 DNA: TGTGCCAGCAGCCCGGGACAGGGGTATGGCTACACCTTC
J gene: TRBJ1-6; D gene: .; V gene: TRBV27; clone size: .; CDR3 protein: CASSYAGNSPLHF; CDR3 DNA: TGTGCCAGCAGTTACGCAGGGAATTCACCCCTCCACTTT
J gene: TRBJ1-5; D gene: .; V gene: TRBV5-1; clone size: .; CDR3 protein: CASSLDGQNQPQHF; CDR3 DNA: TGCGCCAGCAGCTTGGATGGACAGAATCAGCCCCAGCATTTT
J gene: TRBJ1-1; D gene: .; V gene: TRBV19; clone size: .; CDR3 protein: CASSTPGQNTEAFF; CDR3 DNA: TGTGCCAGTAGTACCCCGGGACAGAACACTGAAGCTTTCTTT
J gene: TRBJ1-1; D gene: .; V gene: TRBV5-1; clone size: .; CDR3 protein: CASSLARGTGTEAFF; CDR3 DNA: TGCGCCAGCAGCTTGGCTAGGGGCACAGGCACTGAAGCTTTCTTT
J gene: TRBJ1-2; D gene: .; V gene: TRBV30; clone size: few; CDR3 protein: CAWSGTSPGYTF; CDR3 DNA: TGTGCCTGGTCCGGGACATCTCCTGGCTACACCTTC
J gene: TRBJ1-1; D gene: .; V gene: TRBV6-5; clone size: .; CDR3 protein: CASSYDSFGGEAFF; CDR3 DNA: TGTGCCAGCAGCTACGACAGTTTCGGGGGTGAAGCTTTCTTT
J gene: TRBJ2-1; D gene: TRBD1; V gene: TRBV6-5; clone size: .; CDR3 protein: CATDRWSPFLDEQFF; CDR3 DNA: TGTGCCACGGACAGGTGGAGCCCCTTTCTCGATGAGCAGTTCTTC
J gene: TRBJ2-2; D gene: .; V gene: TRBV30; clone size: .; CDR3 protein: CAWSVLGGTGELFF; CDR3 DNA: TGTGCCTGGAGTGTACTTGGGGGGACCGGGGAGCTGTTTTTT
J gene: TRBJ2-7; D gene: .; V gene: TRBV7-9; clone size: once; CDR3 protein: CASSPQEYEQYF; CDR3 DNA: TGTGCCAGCAGCCCCCAGGAATACGAGCAGTACTTC
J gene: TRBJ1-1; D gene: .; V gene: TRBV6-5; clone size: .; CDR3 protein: CASRGPQTGNTEAFF; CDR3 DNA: TGTGCCAGCAGGGGTCCCCAGACAGGGAACACTGAAGCTTTCTTT
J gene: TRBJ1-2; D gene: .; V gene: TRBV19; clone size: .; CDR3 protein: CASSRLPDYGYTF; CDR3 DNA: TGTGCCAGTAGTAGGTTGCCGGACTATGGCTACACCTTC
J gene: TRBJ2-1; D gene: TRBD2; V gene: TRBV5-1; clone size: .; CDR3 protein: CASSPTEEAGLAGWSSYNEQFF; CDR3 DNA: TGCGCCAGCAGCCCCACAGAAGAGGCGGGACTAGCGGGTTGGAGCTCCTACAATGAGCAGTTCTTC
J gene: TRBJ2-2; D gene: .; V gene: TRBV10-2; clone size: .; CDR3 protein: CASSERRPTGELFF; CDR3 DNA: TGCGCCAGCAGTGAGAGGAGGCCCACCGGGGAGCTGTTTTTT
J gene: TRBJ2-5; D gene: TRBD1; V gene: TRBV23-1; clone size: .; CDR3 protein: CASSQKPGQGFQETQYF; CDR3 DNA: TGCGCCAGCAGTCAAAAACCGGGACAGGGTTTTCAAGAGACCCAGTACTTC